Listed below are T cell receptor beta chains from one sample, sequenced in a study of T cell clones after liver transplantation. The protocol was immunoSEQ multiplex PCR, while the TCRdb copy is restricted to in-frame clones and leaves out a portion. This sample has 90,000 to 120,000 clones, with 75% to 85% found just once. The material sequenced was CD4+ T cells from blood, taken before liver transplant. Receptor source: a human donor who received a liver transplant. Both conserved end residues are part of each CDR3. The D gene is left open where the match is weak. Only some rows state a clone size, as once, few, many or a class for expanded clones.

clone_size	v_call	j_call	d_call	cdr3_aa	cdr3_nt
NA	TRBV6-4	TRBJ2-1	TRBD2	CASSERISGSFVEQFF	TGTGCCAGCAGTGAGAGGATAAGCGGGAGTTTCGTCGAGCAGTTCTTC
many	TRBV10-3	TRBJ1-5	TRBD1	CAAQPGQGNNQPQHF	TGTGCCGCACAGCCGGGACAGGGGAACAATCAGCCCCAGCATTTT
NA	TRBV11-3	TRBJ1-1	NA	CASSLRDGVEAFF	TGTGCCAGCAGCTTGCGGGACGGAGTTGAAGCTTTCTTT
once	TRBV19	TRBJ1-1	TRBD1	CACGGTGNTEAFF	TGTGCCTGCGGGGGGACAGGGAACACTGAAGCTTTCTTT
NA	TRBV15	TRBJ1-4	TRBD1	CATSSDRGTVNEKLFF	TGTGCCACCAGCAGTGACAGGGGTACAGTTAATGAAAAACTGTTTTTT
NA	TRBV5-1	TRBJ2-7	NA	CASSGGSYEQYF	TGCGCCAGCAGTGGAGGGTCCTACGAGCAGTACTTC
NA	TRBV5-6	TRBJ1-2	NA	CASSSVAGANGYTF	TGTGCCAGCAGCTCCGTGGCCGGGGCGAATGGCTACACCTTC
once	TRBV27	TRBJ2-7	NA	CASSLAGKYEQYF	TGTGCCAGCAGTTTAGCGGGAAAGTACGAGCAGTACTTC
NA	TRBV28	TRBJ1-4	NA	CASLEGNVREKLFF	TGTGCCAGTTTGGAGGGGAATGTAAGGGAAAAACTGTTTTTT
NA	TRBV29-1	TRBJ2-7	NA	CSVGTNEQYF	TGCAGCGTCGGGACCAACGAGCAGTACTTC
NA	TRBV5-6	TRBJ1-3	NA	CASSRTGSGNTIYF	TGTGCCAGCAGCCGAACAGGCTCTGGAAACACCATATATTTT
NA	TRBV6-1	TRBJ1-4	NA	CASSAMGTNEKLFF	TGTGCCAGCAGTGCCATGGGAACTAATGAAAAACTGTTTTTT
NA	TRBV9	TRBJ1-3	NA	CASSVSSPLGHGSSGNTIYF	TGTGCCAGCAGCGTAAGTAGTCCCTTGGGCCACGGCTCCTCTGGAAACACCATATATTTT
NA	TRBV28	TRBJ2-3	TRBD1	CASSLRDRGNTDTQYF	TGTGCCAGCAGTTTAAGGGACAGGGGGAACACAGATACGCAGTATTTT
NA	TRBV28	TRBJ2-7	TRBD2	CASSLGSGRYEQYF	TGTGCCAGCAGTTTAGGTAGCGGGAGGTACGAGCAGTACTTC
NA	TRBV6-1	TRBJ1-1	NA	CASRLVATKAEAFF	TGTGCCAGCAGACTGGTCGCAACGAAGGCTGAAGCTTTCTTT
NA	TRBV7-2	TRBJ1-4	NA	CASSLAQGTNEKLFF	TGTGCCAGCAGCTTAGCCCAGGGAACTAATGAAAAACTGTTTTTT
NA	TRBV20-1	TRBJ2-7	NA	CSAPAGSLQYF	TGCAGTGCACCCGCCGGCTCCCTGCAGTACTTC
NA	TRBV9	TRBJ1-1	NA	CASSPHPSPEAFF	TGTGCCAGCAGCCCCCACCCGAGCCCTGAAGCTTTCTTT
NA	TRBV30	TRBJ1-1	NA	CAWSDRDREAFF	TGTGCCTGGAGTGACCGGGACCGTGAAGCTTTCTTT
NA	TRBV7-2	TRBJ2-1	NA	CASSLGRVDEQFF	TGTGCCAGCAGTCTAGGACGAGTCGATGAGCAGTTCTTC
NA	TRBV5-1	TRBJ2-2	TRBD2	CASSFSPGLNTGELFF	TGCGCCAGCAGCTTTAGTCCGGGACTAAACACCGGGGAGCTGTTTTTT
NA	TRBV5-1	TRBJ1-3	TRBD1	CASSVDRDRSGNTIYF	TGCGCCAGCAGCGTAGACAGGGACCGATCTGGAAACACCATATATTTT
NA	TRBV30	TRBJ2-7	TRBD1	CAWNRGSYEQYF	TGTGCCTGGAACAGGGGAAGCTACGAGCAGTACTTC
NA	TRBV7-2	TRBJ2-6	TRBD1	CARIGQAHSSGANVLTF	TGTGCCAGGATAGGACAGGCACACTCCTCTGGGGCCAACGTCCTGACTTTC
once	TRBV19	TRBJ1-2	TRBD1	CASSTNGQGGNYGYTF	TGTGCCAGTAGTACCAATGGACAGGGGGGTAACTATGGCTACACCTTC
NA	TRBV6-5	TRBJ1-2	NA	CASRENYGYTF	TGTGCCAGCAGGGAGAACTATGGCTACACCTTC
NA	TRBV19	TRBJ1-1	NA	CASSIGQVNTEAFF	TGTGCCAGTAGTATAGGGCAAGTGAACACTGAAGCTTTCTTT
NA	TRBV15	TRBJ1-5	NA	CATSRDTGIQPQHF	TGTGCCACCAGCAGAGATACAGGGATTCAGCCCCAGCATTTT
NA	TRBV6-1	TRBJ2-7	NA	CASSERGGTYEQYF	TGTGCCAGCAGTGAAAGGGGGGGCACCTACGAGCAGTACTTC
once	TRBV2	TRBJ1-1	TRBD1	CASKRRDRDYTEAFF	TGTGCCAGCAAACGGAGGGACAGGGATTACACTGAAGCTTTCTTT
once	TRBV6-5	TRBJ2-7	TRBD1	CASSPQTGGEQYF	TGTGCCAGCAGCCCCCAGACAGGGGGAGAGCAGTACTTC
NA	TRBV2	TRBJ2-7	TRBD1	CASSEVETGAF	TGTGCCAGCAGTGAAGTCGAGACAGGGGCCTTC
NA	TRBV11-2	TRBJ1-2	NA	CASSRDRNYGYTF	TGTGCCAGCAGCCGGGACCGTAACTATGGCTACACCTTC
NA	TRBV29-1	TRBJ2-7	TRBD2	CSVEIAGGLEQYF	TGCAGCGTTGAAATAGCGGGAGGGCTTGAGCAGTACTTC
NA	TRBV6-5	TRBJ1-1	NA	CASGWVSTEAFF	TGTGCCAGCGGATGGGTGAGCACTGAAGCTTTCTTT
NA	TRBV6-4	TRBJ2-3	NA	CASREQGSDTQYF	TGTGCCAGCAGAGAACAGGGATCCGATACGCAGTATTTT
once	TRBV9	TRBJ2-7	TRBD2	CASSEGLAFYEQYF	TGTGCCAGCAGCGAAGGACTAGCTTTCTACGAGCAGTACTTC
NA	TRBV27	TRBJ2-1	TRBD2	CASTRTSSGVKGDEQFF	TGTGCCAGCACCCGCACCTCGAGCGGGGTAAAAGGCGATGAGCAGTTCTTC
many	TRBV7-9	TRBJ2-7	NA	CASSQGGSDYEQYF	TGTGCCAGCAGCCAGGGTGGCTCAGACTACGAGCAGTACTTC
NA	TRBV7-9	TRBJ1-2	TRBD1	CASSSRQGEGYTF	TGTGCCAGCAGCAGCCGACAGGGTGAGGGCTACACCTTC
NA	TRBV4-1	TRBJ2-5	NA	CASSQDTASVPSGTQYF	TGCGCCAGCAGCCAAGATACGGCTAGCGTACCCTCCGGGACCCAGTACTTC